Following are 23 T cell receptor beta chains from one sample sequenced in a study of control samples from healthy donors and cancer patients. The table came from immunoSEQ multiplex PCR; TCRdb's copy has only in-frame clones and leaves some out. Of over 150,000 clones listed, around 94% are singletons. Sequenced sample: PBMCs. These receptors originate from a man aged 55 to 70 with colorectal cancer.

This clone was detected once. V and J are TRBV6-5 and TRBJ2-3; D is undetermined. The germline V and J ends were trimmed by 2 bases and 4 bases, with 13 bases remaining between them. In germline, CDR1 is MNHEY, CDR2 SVGAGI. CDR3 length: 15 amino acids. As DNA, the CDR3 is TGTGCCAGCAGTTACGTGGTAGCTGGCCCAGATACGCAGTATTTT. Encoded protein: CASSYVVAGPDTQYF.

The chain is built from TRBV9 and TRBJ1-6; the D is unclear. V shed 4 bases and J shed 10 bases, with 12 bases lying between them. From germline, CDR1 is SGDLS and CDR2 YYNGEE. The CDR3 contains 13 residues. As DNA, the CDR3 is TGTGCCAGCAGCCAGAACGCCGGATCACCCCTCCACTTT. Translating it yields CASSQNAGSPLHF.

The rearrangement links TRBV15 to TRBJ2-7; D perhaps matches TRBD2 (6 bases). The germline V gene encodes CDR1 LNHNV and CDR2 YYDKDF (reference sequence). The V end was cut by 0 bases, the J end by 3 bases, with 21 bases between. This CDR3 has 18 residues. The CDR3 DNA is TGTGCCACCAGCAGAGATAAGATCGGGGGACCGAGATACTACGAGCAGTACTTC. As protein: CATSRDKIGGPRYYEQYF. The whole variable domain, remainder taken from reference TRBV15 and TRBJ2-7, is DAMVIQNPRYQVTQFGKPVTLSCSQTLNHNVMYWYQQKSSQAPKLLFHYYDKDFNNEADTPDNFQSRRPNTSFCFLDIRSPGLGDTAMYLCATSRDKIGGPRYYEQYFGPGTRLTVT.

This sequence joins TRBV15 and TRBJ2-3, with a weak D call TRBD2 (5 bases). The CDR3 spans 13 residues. The germline V gene has CDR1 LNHNV and CDR2 YYDKDF (reference sequence). Deletions cut 3 bases from V and 1 base from J, with 5 bases between. CDR3: CATSSGGTDTQYF. The CDR3 DNA is TGTGCCACCAGCAGCGGGGGCACAGATACGCAGTATTTT.

J is TRBJ2-3 and V is TRBV30; D unclear. The CDR3 has 15 residues. Germline-derived CDR1 and CDR2 are GTSNPN and SVGIG (reference sequence). V was clipped by 0 bases and J by 2 bases, with 12 bases between them. CDR3 DNA sequence: TGTGCCTGGAGTGTAGGAGACACCAACACAGATACGCAGTATTTT. It specifies CAWSVGDTNTDTQYF.

CDR3 in amino acids: CASSSSTATNEKLFF. DNA of the CDR3: TGTGCCAGCAGCTCAAGCACGGCAACTAATGAAAAACTGTTTTTT. This chain connects TRBV6-5 to TRBJ1-4; unclear D gene. The V end was cut by 6 bases, the J end by 0 bases, with 11 bases between. Germline CDR1 MNHEY, CDR2 SVGAGI. The CDR3 is 15 amino acids.

The chain uses TRBV6-5 and TRBJ1-6, with unresolved D. The V and J ends lost 5 bases and 0 bases respectively, with 8 bases between them. The length of the CDR3 is 15 residues. Per germline, CDR1 MNHEY and CDR2 SVGAGI. CDR3 sequence reads: CASSPESSYNSPLHF. The CDR3 DNA follows: TGTGCCAGCAGTCCAGAGAGCTCCTATAATTCACCCCTCCACTTT.

The genes are TRBV19 and TRBJ2-7, with 9 bases fitting TRBD1. This CDR3 region has 15 residues. After removal of 3 bases from V and 4 bases from J, the junction contained 7 bases not matched to a gene. The germline gives CDR1 LNHDA, CDR2 SQIVND (reference sequence). This CDR3 reads CASSMDGQGSYEQYF. CDR3 DNA sequence: TGTGCCAGTAGTATGGACGGACAGGGGTCGTACGAGCAGTACTTC.

The V call is TRBV9, the J call TRBJ2-1; 10 nucleotides agree with TRBD2. The CDR3 is made up of 16 amino acids. Germline V gene data show CDR1 as SGDLS and CDR2 as YYNGEE. Trimming at V came to 0 bases and at J to 6 bases, leaving 6 bases not matched to a gene. The CDR3 loop reads CASSVAGASGGNEQFF. CDR3 in DNA: TGTGCCAGCAGCGTAGCCGGAGCTAGCGGGGGCAATGAGCAGTTCTTC.

This sequence joins TRBV6-6 and TRBJ2-7; 8 bases align to TRBD1. V shed 5 bases, J shed 3 bases, and the junction held 9 bases outside the gene matches. The CDR3 totals 15 residues. Germline loops: CDR1 MNHNY, CDR2 SVGAGI (reference sequence). The CDR3 sequence is CASSPSWDRSYEQYF. The DNA of the CDR3 is TGTGCCAGCAGTCCGTCCTGGGACAGGAGCTACGAGCAGTACTTC.

J is TRBJ1-1 and V is TRBV5-1, with TRBD1 identical over 7 bases. CDR3 length: 15 residues. The germline gives CDR1 SGHRS, CDR2 YFSETQ. V was pared by 4 bases and J by 1 base, with 7 bases of the junction left unmatched. CDR3 in DNA: TGCGCCAGCAGCGGGGGGCCAGGGGGGAACACTGAAGCTTTCTTT. Amino acids: CASSGGPGGNTEAFF.

V is TRBV4-1 and J is TRBJ2-3, with D hard to call. Trimming took 1 base from V and 4 from J, leaving 6 bases between them. Germline-derived CDR1 and CDR2 are MGHRA and YSYEKL. The CDR3 has 13 residues. The CDR3, as DNA: TGCGCCAGCAGCCAAGGGTTTGCAGATACGCAGTATTTT. This gives the protein CASSQGFADTQYF.

This chain joins TRBV4-1 and TRBJ2-3, with 13 bases that match TRBD2. CDR3 size: 17 residues. The germline V gene encodes CDR1 MGHRA and CDR2 YSYEKL. J was trimmed by 6 bases and V by 2 bases; bases with no gene match: 8. CDR3: CASSQNTGLAGIDTQYF. As DNA, the CDR3 is TGCGCCAGCAGCCAAAATACGGGACTAGCGGGGATTGATACGCAGTATTTT.

The V and J genes are TRBV6-1 and TRBJ2-2; a possible D gene is TRBD1 (5 bases). The CDR3 length is 14 residues. V was shortened by 8 bases and J by 5 bases, with 15 bases between the two germline ends. Germline V gene lookup returns CDR1 MNHNS and CDR2 SASEGT. Here the CDR3 reads CASRGQGSTGELFF. CDR3 DNA sequence: TGTGCCAGCCGTGGGCAGGGTAGTACCGGGGAGCTGTTTTTT.

This chain links TRBV6-2 or TRBV6-3 with TRBJ2-1; TRBD2 aligns across 8 bases. Germline CDR1 MNHEY, CDR2 SVGEGT. The CDR3 covers 14 residues. The V and J ends lost 5 bases and 8 bases, in that order; junction bases with no gene match: 8. In DNA form, the CDR3 reads TGTGCCAGCAGTCTCCTGCGACTAGCGCATGAGCAGTTCTTC. Its protein is CASSLLRLAHEQFF.

V is TRBV19 and J is TRBJ1-3; TRBD1 is a possible D gene (5 bases). Between the trimmed V and J ends, which lost 2 bases and 3 bases, there was a span of 11 bases. Germline values: CDR1 LNHDA, CDR2 SQIVND (reference sequence). The CDR3 is 15 residues long. The CDR3 region has the DNA TGTGCCAGTAGTATACGGGGGACGGTTGGAAACACCATATATTTT. It encodes CASSIRGTVGNTIYF.

The gene calls are TRBV3-1 (or the pseudogene TRBV3-2) and TRBJ1-1; the D gene is possibly TRBD1 (5 bases). The germline V and J ends were trimmed by 0 bases and 0 bases, with 8 bases remaining between them. Per the germline V gene, CDR1 is LGHDT and CDR2 is YNNKEL (reference sequence). This CDR3 has 15 residues. The CDR3 region has the DNA TGTGCCAGCAGCCAAGAAGGGGCAGTGAACACTGAAGCTTTCTTT. It codes for CASSQEGAVNTEAFF.

V is TRBV5-8 and J is TRBJ1-5; 9 nucleotides agree with TRBD1. The CDR3 runs 15 residues. V shed 3 bases and J 7 bases; nucleotides not matched to a gene: 8. Germline V gene lookup returns CDR1 SGHTS and CDR2 YDEGEE. The CDR3 loop reads CASSSGQGTPQPQHF. CDR3 in DNA: TGTGCCAGCAGCTCGGGACAGGGAACCCCACAGCCCCAGCATTTT.

This clone appeared once. V gene TRBV2 combines with J gene TRBJ2-7, with D tentatively TRBD1 (5 bases). The CDR3 extends over 14 amino acids. CDR1 and CDR2 from the germline V gene are SNHLY and FYNNEI. Trimming cost V 4 bases and J 0 bases, with 10 bases left between them. The chain's CDR3 is CASSVDNYSYEQYF. CDR3 in DNA: TGTGCCAGCAGTGTGGACAACTACTCCTACGAGCAGTACTTC.

The rearrangement joins TRBV10-2 to TRBJ2-5, with TRBD2 matching over 13 bases. CDR3 length equals 15 residues. Germline V gives CDR1 WSHSY, CDR2 SAAADI. The V and J ends lost 6 bases and 5 bases, in that order; junction bases with no gene match: 6. Written as DNA, the CDR3 is TGCGCCAGCAGGGACGGACTAGCGGGGGCGGAGACCCAGTACTTC. This codes for CASRDGLAGAETQYF.

This clone was observed once. V is TRBV19 and J is TRBJ2-3; 9 bases match TRBD2. The CDR3 length is 16 residues. V was pared by 5 bases and J by 0 bases, with 6 bases of the junction left unmatched. CDR1 is LNHDA, CDR2 SQIVND, per germline (reference sequence). The CDR3 sequence is CASSAQRGASTDTQYF. DNA for the CDR3: TGTGCCAGTAGTGCCCAGCGGGGGGCTAGCACAGATACGCAGTATTTT.

The CDR3 nucleotides read TGTGCCAGCAGTTACGGGGGAGGGGTTCCCTACGAGCAGTACTTC. It specifies CASSYGGGVPYEQYF. The rearrangement uses TRBV6-5 and TRBJ2-7, with 7 bases identical to TRBD2. Trimming at V came to 2 bases and at J to 2 bases, leaving 6 bases not matched to a gene. Germline V gene lookup returns CDR1 MNHEY and CDR2 SVGAGI. The CDR3 extends over 15 amino acids.

The CDR3, as DNA: TGTGCCATCAGTCAACGGTTGGATTTCGGGAACACTGAAGCTTTCTTT. This gives the protein CAISQRLDFGNTEAFF. The gene calls are TRBV10-3 and TRBJ1-1; D remains ambiguous. The CDR3 length is 16 residues. The V and J ends lost 5 bases and 1 base respectively, with 17 bases between them. Germline lookup yields CDR1 ENHRY and CDR2 SYGVKD.